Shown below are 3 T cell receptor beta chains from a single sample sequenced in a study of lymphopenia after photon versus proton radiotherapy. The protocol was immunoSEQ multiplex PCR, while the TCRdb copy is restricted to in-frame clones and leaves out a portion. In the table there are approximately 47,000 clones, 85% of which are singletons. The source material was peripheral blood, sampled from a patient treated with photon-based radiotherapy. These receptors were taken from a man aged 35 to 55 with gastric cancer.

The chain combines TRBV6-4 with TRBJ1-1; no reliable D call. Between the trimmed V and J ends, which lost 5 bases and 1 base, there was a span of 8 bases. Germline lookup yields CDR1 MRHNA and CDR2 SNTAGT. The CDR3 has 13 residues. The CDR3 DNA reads TGTGCCAGCAGTCTAACAGAGAACACTGAAGCTTTCTTT. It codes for CASSLTENTEAFF.

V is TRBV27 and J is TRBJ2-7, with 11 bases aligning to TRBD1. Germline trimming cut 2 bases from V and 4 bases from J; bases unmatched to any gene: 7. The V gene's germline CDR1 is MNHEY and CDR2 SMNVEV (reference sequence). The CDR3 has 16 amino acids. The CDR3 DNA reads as TGTGCCAGCAGTTTACTGGGGACAGGGGGAGTTTACGAGCAGTACTTC. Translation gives CASSLLGTGGVYEQYF.

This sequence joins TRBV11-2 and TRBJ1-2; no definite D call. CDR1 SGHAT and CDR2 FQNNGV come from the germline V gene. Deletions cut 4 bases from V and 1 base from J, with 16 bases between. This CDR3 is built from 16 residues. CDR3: CASSSPMERLNYGYTF. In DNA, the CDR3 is TGTGCCAGCAGCTCCCCCATGGAACGACTTAACTATGGCTACACCTTC.